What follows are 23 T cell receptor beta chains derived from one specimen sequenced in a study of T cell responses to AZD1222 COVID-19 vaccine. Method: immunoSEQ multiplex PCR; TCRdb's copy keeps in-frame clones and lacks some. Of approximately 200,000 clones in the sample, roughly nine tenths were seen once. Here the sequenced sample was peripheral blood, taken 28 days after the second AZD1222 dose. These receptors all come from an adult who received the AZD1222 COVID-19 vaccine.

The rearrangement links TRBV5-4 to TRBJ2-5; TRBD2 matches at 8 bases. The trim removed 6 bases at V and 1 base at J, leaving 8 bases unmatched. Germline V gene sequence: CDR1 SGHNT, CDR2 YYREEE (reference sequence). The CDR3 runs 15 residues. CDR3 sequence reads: CASTGASGLQETQYF. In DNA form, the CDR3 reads TGTGCCAGCACCGGGGCTAGCGGGCTCCAAGAGACCCAGTACTTC.

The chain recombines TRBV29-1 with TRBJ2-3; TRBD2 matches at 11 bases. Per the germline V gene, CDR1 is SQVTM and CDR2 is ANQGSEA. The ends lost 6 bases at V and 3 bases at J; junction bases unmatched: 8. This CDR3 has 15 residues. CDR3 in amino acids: CSVEIAGGPTDTQYF. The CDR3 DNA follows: TGCAGCGTAGAGATAGCGGGAGGGCCAACAGATACGCAGTATTTT.

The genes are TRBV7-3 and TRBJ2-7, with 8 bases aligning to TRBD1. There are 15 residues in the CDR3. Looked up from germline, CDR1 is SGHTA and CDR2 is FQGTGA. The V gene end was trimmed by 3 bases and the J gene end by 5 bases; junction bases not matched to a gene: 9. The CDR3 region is CASSFQGAPINEQYF. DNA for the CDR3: TGTGCCAGCAGCTTCCAGGGGGCGCCTATTAACGAGCAGTACTTC. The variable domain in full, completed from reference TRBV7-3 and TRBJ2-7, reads GAGVSQTPSNKVTEKGKYVELRCDPISGHTALYWYRQSLGQGPEFLIYFQGTGAADDSGLPNDRFFAVRPEGSVSTLKIQRTERGDSAVYLCASSFQGAPINEQYFGPGTRLTVT.

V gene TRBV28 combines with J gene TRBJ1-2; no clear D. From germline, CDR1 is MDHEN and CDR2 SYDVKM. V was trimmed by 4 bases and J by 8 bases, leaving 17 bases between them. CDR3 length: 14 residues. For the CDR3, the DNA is TGTGCCAGCAGTTCTTCCCCCCGGAGGGAGGGCTACACCTTC. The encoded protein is CASSSSPRREGYTF.

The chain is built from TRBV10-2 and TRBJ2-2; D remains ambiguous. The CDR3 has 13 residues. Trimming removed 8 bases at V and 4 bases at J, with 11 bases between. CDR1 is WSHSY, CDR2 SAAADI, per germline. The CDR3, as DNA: TGCGCCAGCTCCGGTAGCATCACCGGGGAGCTGTTTTTT. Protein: CASSGSITGELFF.

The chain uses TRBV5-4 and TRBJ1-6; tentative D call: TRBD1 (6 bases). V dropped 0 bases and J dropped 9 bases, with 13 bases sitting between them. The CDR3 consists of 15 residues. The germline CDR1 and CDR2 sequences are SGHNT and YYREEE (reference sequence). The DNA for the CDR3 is TGTGCCAGCAGCTTGGAAGCAGGGGCGGTTTCACCCCTCCACTTT. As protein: CASSLEAGAVSPLHF.

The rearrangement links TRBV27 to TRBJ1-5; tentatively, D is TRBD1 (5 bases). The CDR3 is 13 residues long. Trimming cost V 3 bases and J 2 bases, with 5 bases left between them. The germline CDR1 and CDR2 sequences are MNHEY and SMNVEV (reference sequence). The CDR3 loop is CASSFRGNQPQHF. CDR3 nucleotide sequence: TGTGCCAGCAGTTTCAGGGGCAATCAGCCCCAGCATTTT.

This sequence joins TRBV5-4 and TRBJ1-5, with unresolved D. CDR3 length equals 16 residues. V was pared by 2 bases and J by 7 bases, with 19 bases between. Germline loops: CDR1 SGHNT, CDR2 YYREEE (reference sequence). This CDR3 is CASSFGPRGGGQPQHF. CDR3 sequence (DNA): TGTGCCAGCAGCTTTGGCCCCCGCGGAGGCGGACAGCCCCAGCATTTT.

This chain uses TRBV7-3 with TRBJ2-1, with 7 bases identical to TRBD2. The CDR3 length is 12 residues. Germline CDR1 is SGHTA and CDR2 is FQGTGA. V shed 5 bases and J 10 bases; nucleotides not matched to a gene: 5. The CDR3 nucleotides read TGTGCCAGCAGCCCCCAGGGAGGGGAGCAGTTCTTC. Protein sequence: CASSPQGGEQFF.

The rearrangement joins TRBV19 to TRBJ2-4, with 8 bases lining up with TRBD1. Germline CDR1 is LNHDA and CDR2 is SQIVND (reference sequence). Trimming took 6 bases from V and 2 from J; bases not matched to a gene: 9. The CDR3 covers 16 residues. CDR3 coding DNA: TGTGCCAGTAGCCGACAACGGGACAGGACCAAAAACATTCAGTACTTC. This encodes CASSRQRDRTKNIQYF.

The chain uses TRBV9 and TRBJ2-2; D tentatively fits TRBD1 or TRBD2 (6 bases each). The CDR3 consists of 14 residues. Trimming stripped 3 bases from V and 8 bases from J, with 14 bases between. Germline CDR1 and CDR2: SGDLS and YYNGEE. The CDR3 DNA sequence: TGTGCCAGCAGCGCCCGACAGGCGGGGGGGGAGCTGTTTTTT. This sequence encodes CASSARQAGGELFF. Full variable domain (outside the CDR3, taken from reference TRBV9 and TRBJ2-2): DSGVTQTPKHLITATGQRVTLRCSPRSGDLSVYWYQQSLDQGLQFLIQYYNGEERAKGNILERFSAQQFPDLHSELNLSSLELGDSALYFCASSARQAGGELFFGEGSRLTVL.

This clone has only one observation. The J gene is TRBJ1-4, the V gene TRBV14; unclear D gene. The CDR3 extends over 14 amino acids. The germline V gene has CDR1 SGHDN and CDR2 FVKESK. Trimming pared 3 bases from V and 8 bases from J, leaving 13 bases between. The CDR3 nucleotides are TGTGCCAGCAGCCAGCTAAAGGGTAACGAAAAACTGTTTTTT. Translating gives CASSQLKGNEKLFF.

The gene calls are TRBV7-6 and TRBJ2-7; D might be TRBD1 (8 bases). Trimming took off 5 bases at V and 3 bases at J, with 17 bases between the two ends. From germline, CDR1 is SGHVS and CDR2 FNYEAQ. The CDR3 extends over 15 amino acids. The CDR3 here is CASSAGGGSGYEQYF. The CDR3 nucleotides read TGTGCCAGCAGCGCAGGGGGCGGGAGCGGCTACGAGCAGTACTTC.

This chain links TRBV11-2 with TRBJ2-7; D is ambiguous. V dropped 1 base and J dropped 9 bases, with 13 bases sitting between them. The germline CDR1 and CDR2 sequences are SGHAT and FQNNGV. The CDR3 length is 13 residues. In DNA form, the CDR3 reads TGTGCCAGCAGCTTAGTAAACAGCCCAATGCAGTACTTC. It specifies CASSLVNSPMQYF.

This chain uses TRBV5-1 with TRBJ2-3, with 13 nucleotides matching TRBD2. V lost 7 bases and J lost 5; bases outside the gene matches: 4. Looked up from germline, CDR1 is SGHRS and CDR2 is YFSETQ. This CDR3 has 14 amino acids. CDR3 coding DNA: TGCGCCAGCCGGACTAGCGGGAGAGGAGATACGCAGTATTTT. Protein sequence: CASRTSGRGDTQYF.

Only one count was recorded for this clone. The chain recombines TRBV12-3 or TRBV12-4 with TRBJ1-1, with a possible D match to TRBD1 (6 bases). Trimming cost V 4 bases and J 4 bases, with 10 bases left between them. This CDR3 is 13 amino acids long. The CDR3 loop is CASSWGTFTEAFF. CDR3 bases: TGTGCCAGCAGTTGGGGGACATTCACTGAAGCTTTCTTT.

The DNA for the CDR3 is TGTGCCAGCAGACCCCTGGGGGCAGGGGTCACAGATACGCAGTATTTT. This sequence encodes CASRPLGAGVTDTQYF. The V and J genes are TRBV27 and TRBJ2-3; TRBD1 might be the D (6 bases). V lost 6 bases to trimming and J lost 2 bases, with 18 bases between them. CDR1 is MNHEY, CDR2 SMNVEV, per germline (reference sequence). The CDR3 loop spans 16 amino acids.

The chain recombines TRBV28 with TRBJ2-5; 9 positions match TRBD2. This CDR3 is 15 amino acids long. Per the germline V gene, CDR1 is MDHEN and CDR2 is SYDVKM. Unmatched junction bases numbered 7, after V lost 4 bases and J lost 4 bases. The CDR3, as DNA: TGTGCCAGCAGTTCCCTCCTAGCGGGACTAGAGACCCAGTACTTC. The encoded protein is CASSSLLAGLETQYF.

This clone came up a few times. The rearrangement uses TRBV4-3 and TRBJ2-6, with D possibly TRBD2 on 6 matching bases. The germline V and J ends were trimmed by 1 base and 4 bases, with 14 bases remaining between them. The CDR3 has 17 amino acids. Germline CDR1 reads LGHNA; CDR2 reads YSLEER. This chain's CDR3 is CASSQGGSGAGANVLTF. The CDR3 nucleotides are TGCGCCAGCAGCCAAGGGGGGTCGGGAGCCGGGGCCAACGTCCTGACTTTC.

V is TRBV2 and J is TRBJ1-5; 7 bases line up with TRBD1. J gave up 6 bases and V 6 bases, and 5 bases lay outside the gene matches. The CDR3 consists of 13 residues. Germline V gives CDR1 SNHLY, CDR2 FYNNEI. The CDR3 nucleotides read TGTGCCAGCAGAGCCAGACAGGGTCAGCCCCAGCATTTT. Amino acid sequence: CASRARQGQPQHF.

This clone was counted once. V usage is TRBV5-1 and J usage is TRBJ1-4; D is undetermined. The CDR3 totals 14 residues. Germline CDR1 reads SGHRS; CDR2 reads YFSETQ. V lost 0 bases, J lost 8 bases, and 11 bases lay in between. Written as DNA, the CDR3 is TGCGCCAGCAGCTTGGGCTCGGGGAGGGAAAAACTGTTTTTT. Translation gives CASSLGSGREKLFF.

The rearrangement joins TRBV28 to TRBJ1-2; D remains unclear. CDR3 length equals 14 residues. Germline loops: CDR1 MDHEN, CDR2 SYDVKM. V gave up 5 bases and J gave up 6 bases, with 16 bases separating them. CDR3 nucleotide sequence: TGTGCCAGCAGTCACCCGGCCGCCCTAGATGGCTACACCTTC. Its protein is CASSHPAALDGYTF.

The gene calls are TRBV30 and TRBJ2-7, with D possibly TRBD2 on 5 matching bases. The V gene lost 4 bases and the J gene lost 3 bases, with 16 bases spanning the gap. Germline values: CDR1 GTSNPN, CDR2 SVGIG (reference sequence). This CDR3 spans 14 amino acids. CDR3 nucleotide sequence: TGTGCCTGGAAAGACTCCCGACTAAACTACGAGCAGTACTTC. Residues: CAWKDSRLNYEQYF.